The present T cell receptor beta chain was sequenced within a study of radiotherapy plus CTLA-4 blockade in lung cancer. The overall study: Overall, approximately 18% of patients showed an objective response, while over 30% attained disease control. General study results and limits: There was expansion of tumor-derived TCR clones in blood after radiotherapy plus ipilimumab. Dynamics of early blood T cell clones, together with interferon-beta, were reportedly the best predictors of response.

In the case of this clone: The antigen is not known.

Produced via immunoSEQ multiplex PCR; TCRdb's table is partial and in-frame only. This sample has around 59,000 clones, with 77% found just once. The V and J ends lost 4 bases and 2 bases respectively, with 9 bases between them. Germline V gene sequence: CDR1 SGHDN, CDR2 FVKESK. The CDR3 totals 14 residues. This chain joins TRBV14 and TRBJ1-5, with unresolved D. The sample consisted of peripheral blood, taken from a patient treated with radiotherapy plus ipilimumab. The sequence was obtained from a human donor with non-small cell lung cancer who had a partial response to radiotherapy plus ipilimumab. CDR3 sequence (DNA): TGTGCCAGCAGCCCGGGAAGTGGCAATCAGCCCCAGCATTTT. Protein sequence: CASSPGSGNQPQHF.